These 21 T cell receptor beta chains were all obtained from the same sample, sequenced in a study of cytomegalovirus exposure and HLA in healthy donors. A multiplex PCR was run with 60 Vbeta primers and 13 Jbeta primers. Using immunoSEQ multiplex PCR, the repertoire was profiled, and TCRdb retains in-frame clones only, with some absent. The table lists around 200,000 clones, roughly 80% of them singletons. The sequenced sample consisted of PBMCs. These receptors all stem from a middle-aged man in good health and CMV-seronegative.

The chain is built from TRBV7-2 and TRBJ2-5, with D perhaps TRBD2 (6 bases). The germline V gene encodes CDR1 SGHTA and CDR2 FQGNSA. This CDR3 spans 13 amino acids. V was shortened by 4 bases and J by 5 bases, with 11 bases between the two germline ends. The CDR3 DNA reads as TGTGCCAGCAGCTCCGGTCGGGGGGAGACCCAGTACTTC. This encodes CASSSGRGETQYF.

This rearrangement joins TRBV5-6 to TRBJ2-2, with D hard to call. Trimming removed 4 bases at V and 8 bases at J, with 9 bases between. This CDR3 has 12 residues. Germline values: CDR1 SGHDT, CDR2 YYEEEE. The CDR3 reads CASSQTGGELFF. As DNA, the CDR3 is TGTGCCAGCAGCCAGACTGGGGGGGAGCTGTTTTTT.

The chain recombines TRBV19 with TRBJ2-1; tentative D call: TRBD2 (5 bases). This CDR3 comprises 15 residues. Trimming pared 6 bases from V and 4 bases from J, leaving 16 bases between. The germline gives CDR1 LNHDA, CDR2 SQIVND (reference sequence). The CDR3 protein is CASSSPNGLYNEQFF. CDR3 sequence (DNA): TGTGCCAGTAGCAGTCCCAACGGACTGTACAATGAGCAGTTCTTC. The variable domain in full, with the rest retrieved from reference TRBV19 and TRBJ2-1, is DGGITQSPKYLFRKEGQNVTLSCEQNLNHDAMYWYRQDPGQGLRLIYYSQIVNDFQKGDIAEGYSVSREKKESFPLTVTSAQKNPTAFYLCASSSPNGLYNEQFFGPGTRLTVL.

The chain uses TRBV23-1 and TRBJ1-2; tentatively, D is TRBD1 (6 bases). TRBV23-1 is reported as an ORF; its role is uncertain. V lost 2 bases to trimming and J lost 7 bases, with 26 bases between them. The CDR3 runs 18 residues. This CDR3 reads CASSQTPHRTVTAFGYTF. The CDR3 bases are TGCGCCAGCAGTCAAACCCCTCACAGGACAGTTACAGCATTTGGCTACACCTTC.

The J gene is TRBJ1-2, the V gene TRBV6-4; D call uncertain. Germline loops: CDR1 MRHNA, CDR2 SNTAGT. Trimming left V 0 bases short and J 1 base short, with 9 bases between. This CDR3 region has 15 residues. CDR3 bases: TGTGCCAGCAGTGACTCGTCGGGGAATAACTATGGCTACACCTTC. Translation: CASSDSSGNNYGYTF.

The chain employs TRBV5-6 and TRBJ2-7, with TRBD2 identical over 11 bases. CDR1 is SGHDT and CDR2 is YYEEEE in the germline V gene. The CDR3 sequence is 13 residues long. J gave up 11 bases and V 0 bases, and 4 bases lay outside the gene matches. In DNA form, the CDR3 reads TGTGCCAGCAGCTTGGGACTAGCGGGACTCAAGTACTTC. As protein: CASSLGLAGLKYF.

V gene TRBV2 combines with J gene TRBJ2-5; 10 bases are a match to TRBD2. The J segment lost 4 bases and the V segment lost 4 bases, leaving 3 bases of the junction unmatched. Germline V gene lookup returns CDR1 SNHLY and CDR2 FYNNEI. The CDR3 has 14 residues. Here the CDR3 reads CASSGSGRGETQYF. The CDR3 coding sequence is TGTGCCAGCAGTGGAAGCGGGAGGGGAGAGACCCAGTACTTC.

This clone was observed a handful of times. The genes are TRBV7-8 and TRBJ2-7; TRBD1 matches 12 bases. The CDR3 consists of 14 residues. V shed 5 bases, J shed 5 bases, and the junction held 4 bases outside the gene matches. Germline V gene sequence: CDR1 SGHVS, CDR2 FQNEAQ. The CDR3 DNA follows: TGTGCCAGCAGCCGTGGGACAGGGGGCCACGAGCAGTACTTC. Translation gives CASSRGTGGHEQYF.

This chain links TRBV7-8 with TRBJ1-1, with D unresolved. V gave up 5 bases and J gave up 5 bases, with 15 bases separating them. The CDR3 spans 14 residues. CDR1 and CDR2 (germline): SGHVS, FQNEAQ. As DNA, the CDR3 is TGTGCCAGCAGCCCCGGACCCGCGGGGACTGAAGCTTTCTTT. As protein: CASSPGPAGTEAFF. The complete variable domain, with remaining parts taken from reference TRBV7-8 and TRBJ1-1, reads GAGVSQSPRYKVAKRGQDVALRCDPISGHVSLFWYQQALGQGPEFLTYFQNEAQLDKSGLPSDRFFAERPEGSVSTLKIQRTQQEDSAVYLCASSPGPAGTEAFFGQGTRLTVV.

The chain carries TRBV4-1 and TRBJ2-1; TRBD2 agrees at 11 bases. The CDR3 has 17 amino acids. Germline trimming cut 4 bases from V and 0 bases from J; bases unmatched to any gene: 5. Germline V CDR1 and CDR2: MGHRA, YSYEKL. CDR3 region: CASSPTSGESSYNEQFF. The CDR3 DNA reads as TGCGCCAGCAGCCCGACTAGCGGGGAGAGCTCCTACAATGAGCAGTTCTTC.

The chain links TRBV12-5 to TRBJ2-3; tentatively, D is TRBD2 (6 bases). V was shortened by 6 bases and J by 0 bases, with 13 bases between the two germline ends. The CDR3 spans 15 residues. Germline V gene lookup returns CDR1 LGHNT and CDR2 FRNRAP. The CDR3 coding sequence is TGTGCTAGTGGCTCCGACGGGAGTAGCACAGATACGCAGTATTTT. Translated: CASGSDGSSTDTQYF.

A remark on this clone: Distinct nucleotide sequences in the sample also encode this CDR3. The chain recombines TRBV18 with TRBJ2-5; perhaps TRBD1 as D (7 bases). The CDR3 spans 15 residues. Germline V gives CDR1 KGHSH, CDR2 LQKENI. The germline V and J ends were trimmed by 0 bases and 2 bases, with 10 bases remaining between them. CDR3 sequence: CASSPPAGQQETQYF. The CDR3, as DNA: TGTGCCAGCTCACCACCGGCGGGACAGCAAGAGACCCAGTACTTC.

The genes are TRBV28 and TRBJ2-7; 8 positions match TRBD1. CDR3 length equals 15 residues. Trimming cost V 4 bases and J 3 bases; bases outside gene matches: 8. Germline CDR1 MDHEN, CDR2 SYDVKM. The CDR3 coding sequence is TGTGCCAGCAGTTCCACAGGGGGGACCCTCTACGAGCAGTACTTC. Translated, it gives CASSSTGGTLYEQYF.

The J gene is TRBJ1-2, the V gene TRBV7-2; 10 bases agree with TRBD1. Losses at the gene ends were 7 bases for V and 4 bases for J; bases not matched to a gene: 6. The CDR3 contains 14 residues. Germline lookup yields CDR1 SGHTA and CDR2 FQGNSA. The CDR3 spells CASNPTGGSYGYTF. CDR3 nucleotide sequence: TGTGCCAGCAACCCGACAGGGGGCAGCTATGGCTACACCTTC.

The DNA of the CDR3 is TGTGCCAGCAGCTTAGCCGGGATTCGGGCCTCCTACGAGCAGTACTTC. It codes for CASSLAGIRASYEQYF. This chain connects TRBV7-9 to TRBJ2-7, with D perhaps matching TRBD2 (5 bases). Germline CDR1 reads SEHNR; CDR2 reads FQNEAQ (reference sequence). V was cut by 0 bases and J by 0 bases, with 12 bases left in between. This CDR3 spans 16 amino acids.

J is TRBJ2-1 and V is TRBV27; 8 positions match TRBD2. The length of the CDR3 is 16 residues. Germline values: CDR1 MNHEY, CDR2 SMNVEV (reference sequence). Losses at the gene ends were 5 bases for V and 8 bases for J; bases not matched to a gene: 14. The chain's CDR3 is CASSPYSGDLGDEQFF. The CDR3 DNA is TGTGCCAGCAGTCCCTATAGCGGGGACCTTGGGGATGAGCAGTTCTTC.

The chain links TRBV9 to TRBJ1-2, with TRBD1 matching 7 bases. The CDR3 has 14 residues. V was pared by 3 bases and J by 7 bases, with 9 bases of the junction left unmatched. Germline V gene lookup returns CDR1 SGDLS and CDR2 YYNGEE. This chain's CDR3 is CASSALRDRSGYTF. CDR3 nucleotide sequence: TGTGCCAGCAGCGCCCTCCGGGACAGATCTGGCTACACCTTC.

The chain combines TRBV4-2 with TRBJ2-7; 9 bases match TRBD2. V lost 0 bases to trimming and J lost 7 bases; unmatched junction nucleotides: 1. The CDR3 contains 13 residues. The germline gives CDR1 LGHNA, CDR2 YNFKEQ. The CDR3 here is CASSQEGLAEQYF. The CDR3 bases are TGTGCCAGCAGCCAAGAGGGACTAGCTGAGCAGTACTTC.

This clone showed up just a few times. The gene calls are TRBV7-2 and TRBJ2-6; possible D gene TRBD2, 5 bases. From germline, CDR1 is SGHTA and CDR2 FQGNSA. V lost 3 bases and J lost 2, with 8 bases in between. The CDR3 runs to 15 residues. The CDR3 is CASSLGVTGANVLTF. The CDR3 nucleotides read TGTGCCAGCAGCTTGGGAGTTACTGGGGCCAACGTCCTGACTTTC.

The V and J genes are TRBV15 and TRBJ1-4, with unresolved D. V was shortened by 8 bases and J by 5 bases, with 12 bases between the two germline ends. The germline V gene encodes CDR1 LNHNV and CDR2 YYDKDF (reference sequence). The CDR3 is made up of 13 amino acids. The CDR3 is CATSREENEKLFF. The CDR3 DNA follows: TGTGCCACCTCAAGGGAGGAGAATGAAAAACTGTTTTTT.

The chain is built from TRBV29-1 and TRBJ1-2; D gene ambiguous. Germline V gene lookup returns CDR1 SQVTM and CDR2 ANQGSEA. This CDR3 has 11 amino acids. V was shortened by 4 bases and J by 4 bases, with 7 bases between the two germline ends. The CDR3 sequence: CSVVLSYGYTF. DNA for the CDR3: TGCAGCGTTGTCCTTTCCTATGGCTACACCTTC.